Each of the 5 T cell receptor beta chains below was sequenced from the same sample in a study of metastatic and nonmetastatic thyroid tumors. With MiXCR, TCRdb called clones anew from the PCR reads. The sample records 20,000 to 25,000 clones, around a third being singletons. There were no patients who had received any treatment before thyroid surgery. The sequenced sample consisted of blood. These receptors came from a female donor with papillary thyroid cancer or a benign thyroid nodule (not recorded which). Some clones in this sample may be carry-over from other donors' samples.

The rearrangement joins TRBV6-1 to TRBJ1-2, with D uncertain. Between the trimmed V and J ends, which lost 1 base and 4 bases, there was a span of 7 bases. The CDR3 covers 13 residues. Germline V gene lookup returns CDR1 MNHNS and CDR2 SASEGT. The CDR3 nucleotides read TGTGCCAGCAGTGAAGGCGACGTCTATGGCTACACCTTC. Its translation: CASSEGDVYGYTF.

This chain links TRBV11-1 with TRBJ1-2, with 9 bases identical to TRBD1. The CDR3 consists of 15 residues. Germline CDR1 and CDR2: SGHAT and FQDESV (reference sequence). V lost 5 bases and J lost 8; bases outside the gene matches: 12. Here the CDR3 reads CASSPAPGQGDGYTF. CDR3 DNA: TGTGCCAGCAGCCCCGCTCCGGGACAGGGCGACGGCTACACCTTC.

This clone was seen at least ten times. The rearrangement joins TRBV24-1 to TRBJ2-2; TRBD2 might be the D (6 bases). The CDR3 covers 17 residues. Germline assignment: CDR1 KGHDR and CDR2 SFDVKD. V was trimmed by 1 base and J by 5 bases, leaving 16 bases between them. The CDR3 DNA reads TGTGCCACCAGTGATTTATCGGGAAGGGGAGGTACCGGGGAGCTGTTTTTT. Encoded protein: CATSDLSGRGGTGELFF.

This clone is labeled medium-sized. The CDR3 spells CASSQAKGSTEAFF. The CDR3 DNA reads as TGCGCCAGCAGCCAAGCGAAGGGGTCCACTGAAGCTTTCTTT. This sequence joins TRBV4-3 and TRBJ1-1, with D perhaps TRBD1 (5 bases). This CDR3 contains 14 residues. Germline V gene data show CDR1 as LGHNA and CDR2 as YSLEER. Trimming cost V 1 base and J 4 bases, with 10 bases left between them.

This clone was detected only a few times. A read error may produce the germline difference seen at one junction end. The rearrangement uses TRBV12-3 or TRBV12-4 and TRBJ1-6; tentative D call: TRBD1 (6 bases). CDR3 length: 14 amino acids. The CDR3 DNA reads as TGTGCCAGCAGATTAGGGGGGCGCGAGTCACCCCTCCACTTT. It yields the protein CASRLGGRESPLHF.